The present T cell receptor (beta chain) was sequenced within a study of T-cell memory formation after mild COVID-19. Study-wide results and limits: CD4+ clones that contracted lay mainly in CM and EM; CD8+ ones lay in EMRA. Later expanders leaned CD4+, whereas clones that contracted between day 15 and 85 were balanced CD4/CD8. Some clones that responded turned up in pre-infection memory, which suggests that cross-reactive memory joined in.

In its sample, this clonotype was seen a few times. The target antigen is unknown. This CDR3 region has 13 residues. The V gene lost 1 base and the J gene lost 1 base, with 7 bases spanning the gap. The germline V gene has CDR1 DFQATT and CDR2 SNEGSKA (reference sequence). The 5'RACE method, run with constant-segment primers, produced TCR alpha and TCR beta cDNA libraries (carrying sample barcodes and UMIs). TCRdb fed the 5' RACE reads into MiXCR, producing one record per CDR3 protein. The sample includes hundreds of thousands of distinct CDR3 sequences, about 13% of them seen just once. The clonotype originates from a man between 18 and 29 years old who had mild COVID-19 (a few samples of this study predate the infection). Cell type and time point are not known. Sequenced sample: PBMCs or a T cell subset sorted from them (not recorded which). V gene TRBV20-1 combines with J gene TRBJ1-1, with no clear D. The DNA for the CDR3 is TGCAGTGCTAGAGGGGTGGGGAACACTGAAGCTTTCTTT. Its protein product is CSARGVGNTEAFF.